This entry features one TCR beta chain sequence. The germline V gene has CDR1 LGHNA and CDR2 YSLEER. The trim removed 4 bases at V and 4 bases at J, leaving 9 bases unmatched. The CDR3 consists of 15 residues. There was relapse after autologous stem cell transplantation in every patient, and there was variation in brentuximab vedotin exposure. This entry comes from a study of PD-1 blockade in classical Hodgkin lymphoma. TCRdb keeps only in-frame clones here, not all; method: immunoSEQ multiplex PCR. The table includes 70,000 to 85,000 clones, 93% detected once. The source of this sequence is a human donor with classical Hodgkin lymphoma. This chain joins TRBV4-3 and TRBJ2-7, with 8 positions matching TRBD2. This specimen consisted of peripheral blood mononuclear cells (PBMCs), obtained at baseline. The CDR3 nucleotides are TGCGCCAGCAGCCCTGAAGCGGGAGTCAAGTACGAGCAGTACTTC. Protein sequence: CASSPEAGVKYEQYF.